Listed below are T cell receptor beta chains from one sample, sequenced in a study of human T cells and chemical hapten exposure. TCRdb processed the RACE reads anew with MiXCR; each CDR3 protein has one entry. The sample gives 300,000 to 450,000 distinct CDR3 sequences, 4.8% of which show up once; under 2.5% is in the top ten. Material: whole blood, obtained in connection with sensitization to the hapten diphenylcyclopropenone (DPC). Receptors were obtained from a woman aged 45-59 years with alopecia areata. Some clones in this sample may be carry-over from other donors' samples. CDR3s include the opening cysteine and the closing phenylalanine or tryptophan. A D gene is named only where the DNA matches it firmly. Rows may omit the clone size; those that give it use once, few, many or a size class.

clone size,D gene,J gene,V gene,CDR3 protein,CDR3 DNA
many,.,TRBJ2-5,TRBV29-1,CSVAPPGQEETQYF,TGCAGCGTTGCCCCTCCTGGACAAGAGGAGACCCAGTACTTC
.,TRBD1,TRBJ2-1,TRBV7-9,CASRDRGLSNEQFF,TGTGCCAGCAGAGACAGGGGATTAAGCAATGAGCAGTTCTTC
many,.,TRBJ2-7,TRBV18,CASSPLSGGNEQYF,TGTGCCAGCTCACCACTATCCGGCGGGAACGAGCAGTACTTC
many,.,TRBJ1-1,TRBV13,CASSHAGGDSEDTEAFF,TGTGCCAGCAGCCATGCGGGAGGGGATAGTGAGGACACTGAAGCTTTCTTT
many,TRBD1,TRBJ1-6,TRBV12-3/TRBV12-4,CASSFGRGVGSPLHF,TGTGCCAGCAGTTTTGGCAGGGGGGTTGGTTCACCCCTCCACTTT
.,TRBD2,TRBJ2-3,TRBV7-2,CASSFGRLAGTDTQYF,TGTGCCAGCAGCTTTGGGCGTCTAGCGGGCACAGATACGCAGTATTTT
.,.,TRBJ2-1,TRBV12-3/TRBV12-4,CASSFPGRGTIGQFF,TGTGCCAGCAGTTTTCCGGGACGAGGAACTATCGGGCAGTTCTTC
.,.,TRBJ2-1,TRBV2,CASSVVGARGEQFF,TGTGCCAGCAGTGTTGTGGGAGCTAGGGGTGAGCAGTTCTTC
few,TRBD1,TRBJ2-1,TRBV4-1,CASSPNRGNEQFF,TGCGCCAGCAGCCCAAACAGGGGGAATGAGCAGTTCTTC
many,TRBD2,TRBJ2-1,TRBV18,CASSPPGKLAGSSYNEQFF,TGTGCCAGCTCACCACCGGGAAAACTAGCGGGGAGCTCCTACAATGAGCAGTTCTTC
.,TRBD2,TRBJ2-3,TRBV20-1,CSARKGAGADTQYF,TGCAGTGCTAGGAAAGGGGCGGGGGCAGATACGCAGTATTTT
many,TRBD2,TRBJ2-1,TRBV11-2,CASSLNPAGSGGNFF,TGTGCCAGCAGCTTAAACCCCGCGGGGAGCGGGGGTAATTTCTTC
.,TRBD1,TRBJ2-7,TRBV9,CASSVGGTGVTYEQYF,TGTGCCAGCAGCGTAGGGGGGACAGGAGTTACCTACGAGCAGTACTTC
.,TRBD1,TRBJ2-1,TRBV5-4,CASSLVQGARNEQFF,TGTGCCAGCAGCTTGGTACAGGGGGCTCGAAATGAGCAGTTCTTC
few,.,TRBJ2-5,TRBV5-1,CASRAGQPQETQYF,TGCGCCAGCAGAGCGGGACAGCCCCAAGAGACCCAGTACTTC
many,TRBD1,TRBJ2-5,TRBV5-1,CASRRGQQETQYF,TGCGCCAGCAGGAGGGGACAGCAAGAGACCCAGTACTTC
many,.,TRBJ1-1,TRBV20-1,CSAYRVNTEAFF,TGCAGTGCTTACAGGGTAAACACTGAAGCTTTCTTT
.,.,TRBJ1-1,TRBV6-1,CASSPGFTTEAFF,TGTGCCAGTAGTCCGGGTTTTACCACTGAAGCTTTCTTT
many,.,TRBJ1-6,TRBV7-9,CASSFVSSGDSPLHF,TGTGCCAGCAGCTTCGTCTCGTCAGGAGATTCACCCCTCCACTTT
.,TRBD1,TRBJ2-5,TRBV29-1,CSVRTGVETQYF,TGCAGCGTCAGGACAGGGGTAGAGACCCAGTACTTC
few,.,TRBJ2-3,TRBV5-1,CASRPYPTDTQYF,TGCGCCAGCAGACCCTACCCCACAGATACGCAGTATTTT
many,TRBD2,TRBJ2-7,TRBV5-5,CASSYGTSYEQYF,TGTGCCAGCAGCTACGGGACTAGTTACGAGCAGTACTTC